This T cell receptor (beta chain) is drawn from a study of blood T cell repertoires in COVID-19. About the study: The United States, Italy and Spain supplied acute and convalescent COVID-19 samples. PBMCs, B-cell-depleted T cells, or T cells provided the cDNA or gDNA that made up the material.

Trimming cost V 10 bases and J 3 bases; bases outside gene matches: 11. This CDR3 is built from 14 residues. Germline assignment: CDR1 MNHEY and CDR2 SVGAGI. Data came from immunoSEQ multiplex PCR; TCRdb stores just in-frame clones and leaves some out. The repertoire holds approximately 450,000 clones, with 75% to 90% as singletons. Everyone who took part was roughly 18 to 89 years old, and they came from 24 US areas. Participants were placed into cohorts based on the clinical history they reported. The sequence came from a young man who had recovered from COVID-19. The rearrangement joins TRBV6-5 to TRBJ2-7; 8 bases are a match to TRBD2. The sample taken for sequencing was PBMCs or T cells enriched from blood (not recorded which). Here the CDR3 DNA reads TGTGCCACCAAAATTAGCGGGAAGTACTACGAGCAGTACTTC. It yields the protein CATKISGKYYEQYF.